This T cell receptor (beta chain) was sequenced in a study of T cells in Graves' hyperthyroidism and ophthalmopathy. Overall study context: Peripheral blood specimens were obtained at initial diagnosis, prior to any treatment.

Template material for amplifying TCR beta CDR3 regions consisted of RNA transcripts. In the first-round RT-PCR of the TCR CDR3, the HTBI primer set was used. TCRdb recomputed calls from the multiplex PCR reads with MiXCR, one row per CDR3 protein. The sample shows 300,000 to 350,000 distinct CDR3 sequences, roughly a fifth of them seen only once. The authors deemed Graves' hyperthyroidism stable absent ophthalmopathy progression within 18 months. On this clonotype itself: Its specificity is unknown. One end of the junction fails to match germline, which may point to a read error.

Study findings and constraints: Expanded thyroid clonotypes (above 0.001) were mostly also found in blood.

This CDR3 is built from 17 residues. The germline V gene has CDR1 LGHNT and CDR2 FRNRAP. The receptor was derived from a woman in her forties or fifties with Graves' hyperthyroidism. V usage is TRBV12-5 and J usage is TRBJ2-1; 12 bases align to TRBD2. Material: blood. CDR3 protein: CASGLDKTSGGDNGQFF. The CDR3 DNA is TGTGCTAGTGGTTTGGACAAGACTAGCGGGGGAGACAATGGGCAGTTCTTC.